The text below deals with one TCR beta chain. Its antigen is as yet unknown. These data are taken from a study of CD8 T cells in ankylosing spondylitis. Study conclusions and caveats: Matched ankylosing spondylitis synovial fluid reportedly contained a significantly enriched population of disease-linked clones. Reactive arthritis synovial fluid and blood previously showed some of these motif variants. Clones linked to disease, bearing a CD8+ phenotype, were relatively rare in peripheral blood. Seemingly characteristic of ankylosing spondylitis blood was a TCR beta motif consisting of several highly homologous variants.

Molecular-barcoded quantitative 5'-RACE produced these TCR beta libraries. Each CDR3 protein gets one entry after TCRdb re-called the 5' RACE reads with MiXCR. The sample carries approximately 440,000 distinct CDR3 sequences, roughly 15% recorded once. V shed 3 bases, J shed 7 bases, and the junction held 9 bases outside the gene matches. The CDR3 totals 16 residues. Germline values: CDR1 SGHDN, CDR2 FVKESK. This sequence joins TRBV14 and TRBJ2-7; 13 bases line up with TRBD2. Material for sequencing was blood, either unsorted or a sorted T cell fraction (not recorded which). The clonotype originates from a male donor with ankylosing spondylitis. CDR3 sequence reads: CASSQPGTSGIREQYF. The CDR3 DNA sequence: TGTGCCAGCAGCCAGCCGGGGACTAGCGGGATTCGGGAGCAGTACTTC.